The 29 T cell receptor beta chains presented below share a single source sample, sequenced in a study of T cell changes during pregnancy in multiple sclerosis. The protocol was immunoSEQ multiplex PCR, while the TCRdb copy is restricted to in-frame clones and leaves out a portion. The table includes tens of thousands of clones, 80% to 95% detected once. Sequencing was performed on CD4+ T cells from peripheral blood mononuclear cells, taken after pregnancy. The receptor set was obtained from a female donor in good health, enrolled as a control in a pregnancy study.

The CDR3 DNA reads as TGTGCCAGCAGCTTAGACCCCGGAGGACCCGGGGAGCTGTTTTTT. Translating it yields CASSLDPGGPGELFF. The V call is TRBV11-2, the J call TRBJ2-2; maybe TRBD2 (5 bases). The CDR3 is 15 amino acids. Germline V gene lookup returns CDR1 SGHAT and CDR2 FQNNGV. Trimming removed 0 bases from V and 6 bases from J, with 11 bases in between.

The V call is TRBV6-1, the J call TRBJ2-7, with TRBD1 identical over 8 bases. There are 13 residues in the CDR3. V shed 6 bases and J 3 bases; nucleotides not matched to a gene: 4. CDR1 and CDR2 (germline): MNHNS, SASEGT. For the CDR3, the DNA is TGTGCCAGCAGGGGGACAGGCCGCTACGAGCAGTACTTC. Its translation: CASRGTGRYEQYF.

The rearrangement uses TRBV6-6 and TRBJ2-3, with no clear D. CDR3 length: 13 residues. Germline V lookup: CDR1 MNHNY, CDR2 SVGAGI (reference sequence). The V and J ends lost 6 bases and 1 base respectively, with 8 bases between them. The CDR3 reads CASSPLGTDTQYF. The CDR3 DNA sequence: TGTGCCAGCAGCCCGTTAGGCACAGATACGCAGTATTTT.

CDR3 nucleotides: TGTGCCAGCAGGAAGGGACTAGCGGGACGAGAGACCCAGTACTTC. Residues: CASRKGLAGRETQYF. The chain is built from TRBV6-5 and TRBJ2-5, with 13 bases matching TRBD2. V was pared by 6 bases and J by 4 bases, with 5 bases of the junction left unmatched. This CDR3 has 15 residues. In germline, CDR1 is MNHEY, CDR2 SVGAGI.

The chain carries TRBV30 and TRBJ1-3; D gene unclear. Germline V gene sequence: CDR1 GTSNPN, CDR2 SVGIG (reference sequence). CDR3 length equals 18 residues. V lost 0 bases and J lost 2, with 20 bases in between. The CDR3 protein is CAWSVLRRTWRAGNTIYF. For the CDR3, the DNA is TGTGCCTGGAGTGTGCTAAGACGGACGTGGCGGGCTGGAAACACCATATATTTT. Complete variable domain (other parts from reference TRBV30 and TRBJ1-3): SQTIHQWPATLVQPVGSPLSLECTVEGTSNPNLYWYRQAAGRGLQLLFYSVGIGQISSEVPQNLSASRPQDRQFILSSKKLLLSDSGFYLCAWSVLRRTWRAGNTIYFGEGSWLTVV.

The genes are TRBV25-1 and TRBJ2-3; maybe TRBD2 (7 bases). Per germline, CDR1 MGHDK and CDR2 SYGVNS. Trimming stripped 3 bases from V and 1 base from J, with 17 bases between. The CDR3 length is 17 residues. The CDR3 spells CASSDYIWGGRTDTQYF. Written as DNA, the CDR3 is TGTGCCAGCAGTGACTACATCTGGGGGGGGCGCACAGATACGCAGTATTTT. The whole variable domain, filled in from reference TRBV25-1 and TRBJ2-3, reads EADIYQTPRYLVIGTGKKITLECSQTMGHDKMYWYQQDPGMELHLIHYSYGVNSTEKGDLSSESTVSRIRTEHFPLTLESARPSHTSQYLCASSDYIWGGRTDTQYFGPGTRLTVL.

CDR3 DNA sequence: TGTGCCAGTAGTAGAGGGACAGGGACAGGGCGCATGAACACTGAAGCTTTCTTT. Translating gives CASSRGTGTGRMNTEAFF. J is TRBJ1-1 and V is TRBV19; 9 nucleotides agree with TRBD1. J lost 0 bases, V lost 4 bases, and 12 bases had no gene match. The CDR3 runs to 18 residues. Germline CDR1 is LNHDA and CDR2 is SQIVND (reference sequence).

V gene TRBV2 combines with J gene TRBJ2-1; 13 bases line up with TRBD2. The germline gives CDR1 SNHLY, CDR2 FYNNEI. The V gene end was trimmed by 4 bases and the J gene end by 4 bases; junction bases not matched to a gene: 4. The CDR3 runs to 16 residues. The CDR3 is CASSGMTSGGYNEQFF. CDR3 DNA sequence: TGTGCCAGCAGTGGTATGACTAGCGGGGGGTACAATGAGCAGTTCTTC. Full variable domain (remainder filled in from reference TRBV2 and TRBJ2-1): EPEVTQTPSHQVTQMGQEVILRCVPISNHLYFYWYRQILGQKVEFLVSFYNNEISEKSEIFDDQFSVERPDGSNFTLKIRSTKLEDSAMYFCASSGMTSGGYNEQFFGPGTRLTVL.

In its sample, this clone was seen once. V and J are TRBV18 and TRBJ1-2; D may be TRBD1 (5 bases). The V gene's germline CDR1 is KGHSH and CDR2 LQKENI. The CDR3 has 14 residues. The V end was cut by 0 bases, the J end by 2 bases, with 7 bases between. The CDR3 loop reads CASSPPDRNYGYTF. DNA of the CDR3: TGTGCCAGCTCACCACCCGACAGAAACTATGGCTACACCTTC.

This clone was found once. This chain joins TRBV2 and TRBJ2-7; 7 bases fit TRBD1. This CDR3 region has 15 residues. Germline V CDR1 and CDR2: SNHLY, FYNNEI. Trimming at V came to 7 bases and at J to 2 bases, leaving 11 bases not matched to a gene. Written as DNA, the CDR3 is TGTGCCAGCATGAAAACCCGGGACAGCCCCTACGAGCAGTACTTC. Protein: CASMKTRDSPYEQYF.

This sequence joins TRBV6-4 and TRBJ2-1; no clear D gene. Trimming shortened V by 3 bases and J by 0 bases, and 9 bases separated the two germline ends. This CDR3 has 15 amino acids. From germline, CDR1 is MRHNA and CDR2 SNTAGT. The DNA of the CDR3 is TGTGCCAGCAGTGAACAAGTTGTCTCCTACAATGAGCAGTTCTTC. It codes for CASSEQVVSYNEQFF.

With regard to this clone: A junction end diverges from the germline sequence, so it may reflect a read error. This chain uses TRBV7-7 with TRBJ2-5; 8 positions match TRBD1. The CDR3 consists of 15 residues. Germline CDR1 and CDR2: SSHAT and FNYEAQ (reference sequence). The CDR3 sequence: CASSLNPGGGETQYF. The CDR3 DNA reads TGTGCTAGCAGCTTAAACCCAGGGGGCGGGGAGACCCAGTACTTC.

The chain uses TRBV5-1 and TRBJ2-7; D is perhaps TRBD2 (6 bases). This CDR3 region has 15 residues. V shed 0 bases and J shed 2 bases, with 12 bases lying between them. Per the germline V gene, CDR1 is SGHRS and CDR2 is YFSETQ. CDR3 DNA: TGCGCCAGCAGCTTGGTTACTAGCAGAGCCTACGAGCAGTACTTC. Amino acids: CASSLVTSRAYEQYF. The full variable domain, completed using reference TRBV5-1 and TRBJ2-7, is KAGVTQTPRYLIKTRGQQVTLSCSPISGHRSVSWYQQTPGQGLQFLFEYFSETQRNKGNFPGRFSGRQFSNSRSEMNVSTLELGDSALYLCASSLVTSRAYEQYFGPGTRLTVT.

The rearrangement links TRBV6-1 to TRBJ2-3; D ambiguous. Germline CDR1 reads MNHNS; CDR2 reads SASEGT. The CDR3 is 14 amino acids. Trimming took off 6 bases at V and 3 bases at J, with 13 bases between the two ends. For the CDR3, the DNA is TGTGCCAGCAGAGATCGGTTAGTGACAGATACGCAGTATTTT. Its translation is CASRDRLVTDTQYF.

The chain couples TRBV19 to TRBJ2-1; tentatively, D is TRBD2 (5 bases). Germline CDR1 reads LNHDA; CDR2 reads SQIVND (reference sequence). V shed 6 bases and J shed 2 bases, with 14 bases lying between them. CDR3 length equals 15 residues. The CDR3 nucleotides are TGTGCCAGTAGCCCCACGAGCGGAACCTACAATGAGCAGTTCTTC. The encoded protein is CASSPTSGTYNEQFF.

V usage is TRBV11-2 and J usage is TRBJ2-2; 9 bases are a match to TRBD1. The J segment lost 3 bases and the V segment lost 5 bases, leaving 4 bases of the junction unmatched. CDR3 size: 15 residues. Germline V gene data show CDR1 as SGHAT and CDR2 as FQNNGV. This CDR3 is CASSPRTGDTGELFF. Here the CDR3 DNA reads TGTGCCAGCAGCCCCCGGACAGGGGACACCGGGGAGCTGTTTTTT.

V usage is TRBV18 and J usage is TRBJ1-2; a weak D match, TRBD1 (5 bases). The germline V gene has CDR1 KGHSH and CDR2 LQKENI. The CDR3 loop spans 14 amino acids. Deletions cut 4 bases from V and 2 bases from J, with 11 bases between. The CDR3 nucleotides are TGTGCCAGCTCACGGGGGGGGTCCAACTATGGCTACACCTTC. Translation: CASSRGGSNYGYTF.

This chain links TRBV28 with TRBJ2-7; 7 bases agree with TRBD1. From germline, CDR1 is MDHEN and CDR2 SYDVKM. The CDR3 loop spans 12 amino acids. With 11 bases clipped from V and 6 bases from J, the junction kept 10 bases outside the gene matches. CDR3 in amino acids: CAAQGRWGEQYF. In DNA form, the CDR3 reads TGTGCCGCACAGGGGCGGTGGGGCGAGCAGTACTTC. The full variable domain, rest sourced from reference TRBV28 and TRBJ2-7, is DVKVTQSSRYLVKRTGEKVFLECVQDMDHENMFWYRQDPGLGLRLIYFSYDVKMKEKGDIPEGYSVSREKKERFSLILESASTNQTSMYLCAAQGRWGEQYFGPGTRLTVT.

This chain joins TRBV7-2 and TRBJ2-7; D is perhaps TRBD2 (5 bases). In germline, CDR1 is SGHTA, CDR2 FQGNSA. The V gene lost 5 bases and the J gene lost 4 bases, with 12 bases spanning the gap. The length of the CDR3 is 13 residues. Here the CDR3 reads CASSRRRAYEQYF. The CDR3 nucleotides are TGTGCCAGCAGCCGACGGCGGGCGTACGAGCAGTACTTC.

This chain joins TRBV2 and TRBJ1-1, with 7 bases identical to TRBD1. Germline trimming cut 5 bases from V and 0 bases from J; bases unmatched to any gene: 3. The CDR3 is 14 amino acids. Germline lookup yields CDR1 SNHLY and CDR2 FYNNEI. CDR3 DNA: TGTGCCAGCAGTTACAGGGGCATGAACACTGAAGCTTTCTTT. Translated: CASSYRGMNTEAFF. The full variable domain, its missing parts supplied by reference TRBV2 and TRBJ1-1, is EPEVTQTPSHQVTQMGQEVILRCVPISNHLYFYWYRQILGQKVEFLVSFYNNEISEKSEIFDDQFSVERPDGSNFTLKIRSTKLEDSAMYFCASSYRGMNTEAFFGQGTRLTVV.

The rearrangement uses TRBV6-1 and TRBJ1-3, with TRBD1 matching 9 bases. V trimming: 0 bases; J trimming: 7 bases; junction bases outside the gene matches: 1. The germline V gene encodes CDR1 MNHNS and CDR2 SASEGT. This CDR3 comprises 14 residues. The CDR3 sequence is CASSEAGTGNTIYF. DNA for the CDR3: TGTGCCAGCAGTGAAGCGGGGACAGGGAACACCATATATTTT.

The V call is TRBV6-1, the J call TRBJ1-2; D gene ambiguous. Germline lookup yields CDR1 MNHNS and CDR2 SASEGT. The V end was cut by 6 bases, the J end by 4 bases, with 9 bases between. This CDR3 comprises 12 residues. The CDR3, as DNA: TGTGCCAGCAGGGGAGCCACCTATGGCTACACCTTC. Its protein product is CASRGATYGYTF.

This chain links TRBV9 with TRBJ2-5; 9 nucleotides agree with TRBD2. The CDR3 is 15 amino acids. The ends lost 3 bases at V and 3 bases at J; junction bases unmatched: 6. Per the germline V gene, CDR1 is SGDLS and CDR2 is YYNGEE. CDR3 amino acids: CASSAAGGLKETQYF. CDR3 in DNA: TGTGCCAGCAGCGCGGCGGGGGGGTTGAAAGAGACCCAGTACTTC.

V is TRBV19 and J is TRBJ2-1; 9 nucleotides agree with TRBD1. The CDR3 sequence is 17 residues long. Trimming took 9 bases from V and 5 from J; bases not matched to a gene: 17. CDR1 and CDR2 (germline): LNHDA, SQIVND (reference sequence). The CDR3 DNA follows: TGTGCCAGGGCAGACAGGGGGACAATTCCCGCCCACAATGAGCAGTTCTTC. Protein sequence: CARADRGTIPAHNEQFF. The full variable domain, with the rest looked up from reference TRBV19 and TRBJ2-1, is DGGITQSPKYLFRKEGQNVTLSCEQNLNHDAMYWYRQDPGQGLRLIYYSQIVNDFQKGDIAEGYSVSREKKESFPLTVTSAQKNPTAFYLCARADRGTIPAHNEQFFGPGTRLTVL.

The chain uses TRBV11-3 and TRBJ2-5, with a tentative D call TRBD2 (7 bases). Deletions cut 2 bases from V and 5 bases from J, with 12 bases between. CDR1 and CDR2 from the germline V gene are SGHNT and YENEEA. CDR3 length: 14 amino acids. CDR3 region: CASSLRGEGETQYF. Here the CDR3 DNA reads TGTGCCAGCAGCTTAAGGGGGGAGGGGGAGACCCAGTACTTC.

The V call is TRBV28, the J call TRBJ1-1; no clear D gene. Trimming cost V 3 bases and J 5 bases, with 7 bases left between them. Looked up from germline, CDR1 is MDHEN and CDR2 is SYDVKM. The CDR3 totals 12 residues. The CDR3 sequence: CASSFSLTEAFF. DNA for the CDR3: TGTGCCAGCAGTTTTTCTCTAACTGAAGCTTTCTTT.

The table lists this clone with a few counts. The rearrangement uses TRBV11-3 and TRBJ1-3; 9 bases map to TRBD1. The CDR3 runs to 15 residues. Germline V gene sequence: CDR1 SGHNT, CDR2 YENEEA. Unmatched junction bases numbered 4, after V lost 5 bases and J lost 2 bases. The CDR3 loop reads CASSPGQGPGNTIYF. The CDR3 region has the DNA TGTGCCAGCAGCCCGGGACAGGGTCCTGGAAACACCATATATTTT.

This chain links TRBV7-9 with TRBJ2-2; unclear D gene. Germline V gene sequence: CDR1 SEHNR, CDR2 FQNEAQ (reference sequence). V was trimmed by 5 bases and J by 2 bases, leaving 3 bases between them. This CDR3 has 12 residues. CDR3 bases: TGTGCCAGCAGCCCTAACACCGGGGAGCTGTTTTTT. This sequence encodes CASSPNTGELFF.

The chain employs TRBV6-5 and TRBJ2-5; 11 bases agree with TRBD2. Germline CDR1 reads MNHEY; CDR2 reads SVGAGI. Trimming removed 4 bases from V and 11 bases from J; junction bases left unmatched: 12. There are 15 residues in the CDR3. The CDR3 region is CASSSGLAGALEQYF. DNA for the CDR3: TGTGCCAGCAGTTCTGGACTAGCGGGCGCCCTTGAGCAGTACTTC.